A selection of T cell receptor beta chains follows, all from one sample in a study of blood T cell repertoires in COVID-19. Clones were sequenced by immunoSEQ multiplex PCR, and TCRdb holds only the in-frame ones, with some missing. The sample consists of about 200,000 clones, roughly 84% of them appearing once. Sequencing input: peripheral blood. The source is a woman of 80 years or more with acute or convalescent COVID-19. Each CDR3 is given with its conserved first and last residue.

J | V | CDR3
TRBJ2-5 | TRBV15 | CATSRDRKHSQETQYF
TRBJ2-7 | TRBV7-2 | CASSFSGVPYEQYF
TRBJ1-4 | TRBV18 | CASSPGRNVFF
TRBJ2-7 | TRBV25-1 | CASSGGTGTGGFYEQYF
TRBJ2-2 | TRBV19 | CASTPAGGRGTGELFF
TRBJ1-6 | TRBV5-1 | CASSRTGLTYNSPLHF
TRBJ2-7 | TRBV6-6 | CASSYSRDSSYEQYF
TRBJ1-4 | TRBV6-1 | CASSEGGASEKLFF
TRBJ2-7 | TRBV29-1 | CSVSISFYEQYF
TRBJ2-7 | TRBV19 | CASISDRYEQYF
TRBJ2-3 | TRBV10-1 | CASSDRQGPTDTQYF
TRBJ2-1 | TRBV3-1/TRBV3-2 | CASSHNLAGVGDEQFF
TRBJ2-7 | TRBV28 | CASSLSPGTGRHEQYF
TRBJ1-1 | TRBV18 | CASSPSGGMNTEAFF
TRBJ2-1 | TRBV7-2 | CASSLLQGVQEQFF
TRBJ2-2 | TRBV6-2/TRBV6-3 | CASSHPSGMRNTGELFF
TRBJ1-4 | TRBV19 | CASSIVRGQANEKLFF
TRBJ1-5 | TRBV7-9 | CASSRGDQPQHF
TRBJ2-7 | TRBV6-5 | CASKGSYLYEQYF
TRBJ2-1 | TRBV19 | CASSIEAGGFGEQFF
TRBJ2-7 | TRBV6-2/TRBV6-3 | CASSYKQGSYEQYF
TRBJ2-7 | TRBV4-3 | CASSQVGGGFSYEQYF
TRBJ2-3 | TRBV11-3 | CASSLGAASGRWMDTQYF
TRBJ1-2 | TRBV12-3/TRBV12-4 | CASSPIRSGGYTF
TRBJ2-5 | TRBV19 | CATSDRGRAETQYF
TRBJ1-6 | TRBV9 | CASSVGQGGNSPLHF
TRBJ2-2 | TRBV7-9 | CASSLVGGYTGELFF
TRBJ1-3 | TRBV20-1 | CSATTGNTIYF
TRBJ1-6 | TRBV6-5 | CASSRGGSNSPLHF
TRBJ1-1 | TRBV28 | CASSLLGRTGGWAFF
TRBJ1-2 | TRBV6-5 | CASRLSGIYGYTF
TRBJ1-5 | TRBV5-1 | CASSPWGTSGNQPQHF
TRBJ1-2 | TRBV5-6 | CASSPRANYGYTF
TRBJ1-3 | TRBV6-5 | CASSSPGGPRNTIYF
TRBJ2-7 | TRBV4-1 | CASSQPLQPSIYEQYF
TRBJ2-7 | TRBV7-9 | CASSLADRPKWDF
TRBJ1-2 | TRBV7-2 | CASSLTQGTYGYTF
TRBJ1-4 | TRBV28 | CASTETNEKLFF
TRBJ1-1 | TRBV4-2 | CASSQTQGRLNTEAFF
TRBJ1-2 | TRBV6-5 | CASSRELANYGYTF
TRBJ1-2 | TRBV5-1 | CASSLGPGQGAQNYGYTF
TRBJ1-5 | TRBV28 | CASSLSGGLDQPQHF
TRBJ2-5 | TRBV7-2 | CASSAGTYQETQYF
TRBJ1-2 | TRBV6-5 | CASSRGQGFYGYTF